The 19 T cell receptor beta chains in this list originate from one sample, sequenced in a study of vaccination effects on CD4 cells after COVID-19. Libraries were prepared by immunoSEQ multiplex PCR; TCRdb keeps only in-frame clonotypes and omits some of them. Of 40,000 to 50,000 clones in the sample, 72% were seen once. Antigen specificity for these receptors is unknown. Cells that had been cultured for 10 days were the source of isolated CD4+ T cells. Subjects were given two BNT162b2 or mRNA-1273 vaccine doses. The sequences come from CD4+ T cells from PBMCs cultured without peptide, collected after COVID-19 vaccination. The source is a human donor who received a COVID-19 vaccine.

The chain carries TRBV5-1 and TRBJ1-1, with 8 bases that match TRBD1. This CDR3 region has 13 residues. From germline, CDR1 is SGHRS and CDR2 YFSETQ. Unmatched junction bases numbered 3, after V lost 2 bases and J lost 6 bases. CDR3 amino acids: CASSFLQGAEAFF. The CDR3 nucleotides are TGCGCCAGCAGCTTTTTACAGGGGGCTGAAGCTTTCTTT.

The V and J genes are TRBV5-1 and TRBJ2-5; 9 nucleotides match TRBD1. The V and J ends lost 2 bases and 5 bases, in that order; junction bases with no gene match: 7. CDR1 SGHRS and CDR2 YFSETQ come from the germline V gene. The CDR3 is 15 residues long. The CDR3 here is CASSLQTGGLETQYF. The CDR3 DNA reads as TGCGCCAGCAGCTTACAGACAGGGGGATTGGAGACCCAGTACTTC. Complete variable domain (other parts from reference TRBV5-1 and TRBJ2-5): KAGVTQTPRYLIKTRGQQVTLSCSPISGHRSVSWYQQTPGQGLQFLFEYFSETQRNKGNFPGRFSGRQFSNSRSEMNVSTLELGDSALYLCASSLQTGGLETQYFGPGTRLLVL.

V gene TRBV5-1 combines with J gene TRBJ2-3; D is unresolved. The length of the CDR3 is 16 residues. V lost 3 bases and J 3 bases, leaving 17 bases between the germline ends. Per the germline V gene, CDR1 is SGHRS and CDR2 is YFSETQ. CDR3 sequence reads: CASSSPTAFGTDTQYF. In nucleotides, the CDR3 is TGCGCCAGCAGCTCACCGACCGCATTTGGTACAGATACGCAGTATTTT.

Written as DNA, the CDR3 is TGTGCCAGCAGCAGGGGAAGGGTTGCTGAGCAGTTCTTC. It is translated as CASSRGRVAEQFF. The V and J genes are TRBV14 and TRBJ2-1; D perhaps matches TRBD1 (5 bases). This CDR3 has 13 residues. Trimming cost V 5 bases and J 9 bases, with 14 bases left between them. CDR1 is SGHDN and CDR2 is FVKESK in the germline V gene.

The DNA for the CDR3 is TGTGCCAGCAGCTTCGCTCTAGCGGGGGGTTTCTACGAGCAGTACTTC. The encoded protein is CASSFALAGGFYEQYF. The J gene is TRBJ2-7, the V gene TRBV7-2; 11 bases map to TRBD2. With 3 bases clipped from V and 3 bases from J, the junction kept 7 bases outside the gene matches. The germline CDR1 and CDR2 sequences are SGHTA and FQGNSA. The CDR3 extends over 16 amino acids. The variable domain in full, with the rest retrieved from reference TRBV7-2 and TRBJ2-7, is GAGVSQSPSNKVTEKGKDVELRCDPISGHTALYWYRQSLGQGLEFLIYFQGNSAPDKSGLPSDRFSAERTGGSVSTLTIQRTQQEDSAVYLCASSFALAGGFYEQYFGPGTRLTVT.

V is TRBV19 and J is TRBJ1-5; D may be TRBD1 (5 bases). The V gene lost 5 bases and the J gene lost 6 bases, with 11 bases spanning the gap. Per the germline V gene, CDR1 is LNHDA and CDR2 is SQIVND (reference sequence). CDR3 length: 13 residues. In nucleotides, the CDR3 is TGTGCCAGTAGTCCCCAGGGTTCTCAGCCCCAGCATTTT. It codes for CASSPQGSQPQHF.

This chain joins TRBV3-1 (or the pseudogene TRBV3-2) and TRBJ2-7, with 8 nucleotides matching TRBD1. V was pared by 5 bases and J by 6 bases, with 9 bases of the junction left unmatched. The CDR3 has 14 amino acids. Germline V gives CDR1 LGHDT, CDR2 YNNKEL (reference sequence). The CDR3 is CASSVTRGRGEQYF. The CDR3 nucleotides read TGTGCCAGCAGCGTTACCAGGGGGCGAGGCGAGCAGTACTTC.

This sequence joins TRBV24-1 and TRBJ2-1; D remains ambiguous. This CDR3 comprises 13 residues. Germline CDR1 is KGHDR and CDR2 is SFDVKD. Trimming took off 10 bases at V and 0 bases at J, with 9 bases between the two ends. The CDR3 sequence is CATEKSSYNEQFF. CDR3 DNA: TGTGCCACAGAAAAAAGCTCCTACAATGAGCAGTTCTTC.

This clone showed up just a few times. The CDR3 region has the DNA TGTGCCAGTAGTACGCAGTTATATACGAACACCGGGGAGCTGTTTTTT. This gives the protein CASSTQLYTNTGELFF. The chain uses TRBV19 and TRBJ2-2, with unresolved D. From germline, CDR1 is LNHDA and CDR2 SQIVND (reference sequence). The CDR3 contains 16 residues. Deletions cut 4 bases from V and 0 bases from J, with 12 bases between.

The V and J genes are TRBV27 and TRBJ2-3; no clear D gene. V lost 6 bases and J lost 5, with 21 bases in between. This CDR3 contains 16 residues. Looked up from germline, CDR1 is MNHEY and CDR2 is SMNVEV (reference sequence). The CDR3 sequence: CASRPLRDTIGDTQYF. For the CDR3, the DNA is TGTGCCAGCAGACCCTTGCGAGACACCATTGGAGATACGCAGTATTTT.

As regards this clone: The same CDR3 arises from other DNA sequences in this sample as well. This chain connects TRBV3-1 (or the pseudogene TRBV3-2) to TRBJ1-5; a weak D match, TRBD1 (6 bases). V was clipped by 4 bases and J by 1 base, with 17 bases between them. Germline CDR1 and CDR2: LGHDT and YNNKEL (reference sequence). CDR3 length: 17 amino acids. As DNA, the CDR3 is TGTGCCAGCAGCCCGGGGGGGCCCGCTGAAAGCAATCAGCCCCAGCATTTT. This translates into CASSPGGPAESNQPQHF.

The chain carries TRBV6-1 and TRBJ1-5; TRBD1 matches 7 bases. Germline assignment: CDR1 MNHNS and CDR2 SASEGT. CDR3 length: 14 residues. Germline trimming cut 3 bases from V and 4 bases from J; bases unmatched to any gene: 3. The CDR3 sequence is CASSDDRENQPQHF. The DNA of the CDR3 is TGTGCCAGCAGTGACGACAGGGAAAATCAGCCCCAGCATTTT.

The V and J genes are TRBV5-4 and TRBJ2-7, with D possibly being TRBD1 (5 bases). V lost 1 base and J 6 bases, leaving 11 bases between the germline ends. This CDR3 is 13 amino acids long. Germline loops: CDR1 SGHNT, CDR2 YYREEE (reference sequence). CDR3 DNA sequence: TGTGCCAGCAGCTTGACCCAGGGTTTCGAGCAGTACTTC. It codes for CASSLTQGFEQYF.

This clone was seen only once. V usage is TRBV30 and J usage is TRBJ1-4; the D is unclear. The length of the CDR3 is 13 residues. Germline V CDR1 and CDR2: GTSNPN, SVGIG (reference sequence). V lost 1 base and J 5 bases, leaving 8 bases between the germline ends. The CDR3 loop is CAWSGSLNEKLFF. The CDR3 DNA sequence: TGTGCCTGGAGTGGTTCATTGAATGAAAAACTGTTTTTT.

This rearrangement joins TRBV19 to TRBJ1-1; 7 bases fit TRBD1. Trimming removed 0 bases from V and 1 base from J; junction bases left unmatched: 2. The CDR3 runs 15 residues. Germline CDR1 reads LNHDA; CDR2 reads SQIVND (reference sequence). CDR3: CASSIDRTGNTEAFF. The CDR3 DNA sequence: TGTGCCAGTAGTATAGATCGGACAGGGAACACTGAAGCTTTCTTT.

This chain joins TRBV6-1 and TRBJ1-5, with D unclear. V lost 0 bases and J lost 5, with 8 bases in between. Germline lookup yields CDR1 MNHNS and CDR2 SASEGT. The CDR3 length is 14 residues. The CDR3 loop reads CASSEANRDQPQHF. The CDR3 DNA is TGTGCCAGCAGTGAAGCTAATAGGGATCAGCCCCAGCATTTT.

This CDR3 reads CASSPWGGLQETQYF. The CDR3 DNA is TGTGCCAGCAGTCCGTGGGGGGGGCTCCAAGAGACCCAGTACTTC. This chain links TRBV2 with TRBJ2-5; possible D gene TRBD2, 7 bases. The V end was cut by 5 bases, the J end by 1 base, with 14 bases between. The CDR3 runs 15 residues. Germline V gene lookup returns CDR1 SNHLY and CDR2 FYNNEI. The full variable domain, rest sourced from reference TRBV2 and TRBJ2-5, is EPEVTQTPSHQVTQMGQEVILRCVPISNHLYFYWYRQILGQKVEFLVSFYNNEISEKSEIFDDQFSVERPDGSNFTLKIRSTKLEDSAMYFCASSPWGGLQETQYFGPGTRLLVL.

The chain links TRBV5-6 to TRBJ1-1, with D unresolved. The CDR3 extends over 12 amino acids. The germline gives CDR1 SGHDT, CDR2 YYEEEE. The V end lost 3 bases, the J end lost 7 bases, and 10 bases lay between the germline ends. CDR3 nucleotides: TGTGCCAGCAGCTACAGCCTGGGTGAAGCTTTCTTT. Its protein is CASSYSLGEAFF.

The rearrangement uses TRBV4-1 and TRBJ1-5; 8 nucleotides line up with TRBD1. Germline lookup yields CDR1 MGHRA and CDR2 YSYEKL. The CDR3 totals 16 residues. V trimming: 2 bases; J trimming: 4 bases; junction bases outside the gene matches: 7. The CDR3: CASSQLRRGRNQPQHF. CDR3 in DNA: TGCGCCAGCAGCCAATTACGCAGGGGGCGGAATCAGCCCCAGCATTTT.